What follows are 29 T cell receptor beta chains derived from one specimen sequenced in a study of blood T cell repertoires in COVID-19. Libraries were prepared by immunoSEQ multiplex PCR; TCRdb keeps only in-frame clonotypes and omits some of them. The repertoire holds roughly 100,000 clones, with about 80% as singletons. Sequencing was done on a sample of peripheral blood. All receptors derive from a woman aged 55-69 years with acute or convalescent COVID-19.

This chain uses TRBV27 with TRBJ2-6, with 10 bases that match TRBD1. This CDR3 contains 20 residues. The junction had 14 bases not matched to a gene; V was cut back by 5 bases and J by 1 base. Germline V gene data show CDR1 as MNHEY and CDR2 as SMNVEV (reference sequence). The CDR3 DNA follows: TGTGCCAGCAGTCCGGGACAGGGGCGGACCTTCGTGTCTGGGGCCAACGTCCTGACTTTC. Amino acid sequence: CASSPGQGRTFVSGANVLTF.

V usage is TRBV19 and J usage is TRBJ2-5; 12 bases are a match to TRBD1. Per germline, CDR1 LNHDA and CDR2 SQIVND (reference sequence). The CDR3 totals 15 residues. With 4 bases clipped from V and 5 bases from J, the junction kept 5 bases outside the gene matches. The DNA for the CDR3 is TGTGCCAGTAGTACCGGGACAGGGGGCGGCGAGACCCAGTACTTC. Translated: CASSTGTGGGETQYF.

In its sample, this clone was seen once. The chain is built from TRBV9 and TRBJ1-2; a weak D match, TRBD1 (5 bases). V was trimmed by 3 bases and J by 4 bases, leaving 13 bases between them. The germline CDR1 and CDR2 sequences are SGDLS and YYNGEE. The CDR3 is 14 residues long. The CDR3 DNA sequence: TGTGCCAGCAGCGCCGACGGGGGTGGCTATGGCTACACCTTC. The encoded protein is CASSADGGGYGYTF.

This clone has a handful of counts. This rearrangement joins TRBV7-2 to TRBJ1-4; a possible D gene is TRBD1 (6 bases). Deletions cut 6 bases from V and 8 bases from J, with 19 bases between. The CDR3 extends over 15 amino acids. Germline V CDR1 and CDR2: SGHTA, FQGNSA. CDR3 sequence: CASRPQGRSGEKLFF. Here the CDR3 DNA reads TGTGCCAGCAGACCACAGGGCCGGTCGGGGGAAAAACTGTTTTTT.

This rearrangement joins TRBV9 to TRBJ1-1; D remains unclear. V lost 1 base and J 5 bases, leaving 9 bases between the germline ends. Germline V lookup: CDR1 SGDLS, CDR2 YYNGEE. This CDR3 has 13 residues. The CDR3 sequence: CASSVLAETEAFF. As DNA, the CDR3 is TGTGCCAGCAGCGTACTCGCGGAGACTGAAGCTTTCTTT.

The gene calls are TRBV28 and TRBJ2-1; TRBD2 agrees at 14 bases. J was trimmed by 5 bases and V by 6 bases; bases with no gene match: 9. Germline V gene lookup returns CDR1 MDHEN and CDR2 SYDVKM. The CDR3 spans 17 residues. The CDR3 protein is CASRGTSGSHFNNEQFF. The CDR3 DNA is TGTGCCAGCAGAGGGACTAGCGGGAGTCATTTTAACAATGAGCAGTTCTTC.

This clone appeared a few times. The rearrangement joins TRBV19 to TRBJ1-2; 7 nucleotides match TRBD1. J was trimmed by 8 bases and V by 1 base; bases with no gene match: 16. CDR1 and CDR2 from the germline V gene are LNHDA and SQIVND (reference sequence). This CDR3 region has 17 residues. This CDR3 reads CASSIARDSPSRRGYTF. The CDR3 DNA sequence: TGTGCCAGTAGTATAGCTCGGGACAGCCCTTCCCGGCGGGGCTACACCTTC. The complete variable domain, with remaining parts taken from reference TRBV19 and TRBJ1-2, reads DGGITQSPKYLFRKEGQNVTLSCEQNLNHDAMYWYRQDPGQGLRLIYYSQIVNDFQKGDIAEGYSVSREKKESFPLTVTSAQKNPTAFYLCASSIARDSPSRRGYTFGSGTRLTVV.

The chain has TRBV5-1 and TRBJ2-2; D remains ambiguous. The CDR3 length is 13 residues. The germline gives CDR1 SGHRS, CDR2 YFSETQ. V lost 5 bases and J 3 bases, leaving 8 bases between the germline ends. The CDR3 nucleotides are TGCGCCAGCAGTTTAGAGGACACCGGGGAGCTGTTTTTT. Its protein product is CASSLEDTGELFF. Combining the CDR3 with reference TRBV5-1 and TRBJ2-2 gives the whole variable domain KAGVTQTPRYLIKTRGQQVTLSCSPISGHRSVSWYQQTPGQGLQFLFEYFSETQRNKGNFPGRFSGRQFSNSRSEMNVSTLELGDSALYLCASSLEDTGELFFGEGSRLTVL.

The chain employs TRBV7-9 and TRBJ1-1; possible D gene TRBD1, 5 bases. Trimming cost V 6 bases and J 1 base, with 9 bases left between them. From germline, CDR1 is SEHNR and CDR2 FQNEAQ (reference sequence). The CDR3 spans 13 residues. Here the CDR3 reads CASSPGWNTEAFF. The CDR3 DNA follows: TGTGCCAGCAGTCCAGGGTGGAACACTGAAGCTTTCTTT.

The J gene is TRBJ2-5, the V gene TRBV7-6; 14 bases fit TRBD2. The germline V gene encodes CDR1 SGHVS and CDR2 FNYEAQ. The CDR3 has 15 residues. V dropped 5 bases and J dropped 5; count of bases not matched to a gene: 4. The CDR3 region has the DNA TGTGCCAGCAGCCAGACTAGCGGGAGGGGTGAGACCCAGTACTTC. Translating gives CASSQTSGRGETQYF.

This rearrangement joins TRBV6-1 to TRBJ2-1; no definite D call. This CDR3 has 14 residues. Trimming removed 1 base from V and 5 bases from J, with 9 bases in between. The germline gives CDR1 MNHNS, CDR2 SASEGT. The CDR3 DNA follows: TGTGCCAGCAGTGAAGTGGGCAACAACAATGAGCAGTTCTTC. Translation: CASSEVGNNNEQFF.

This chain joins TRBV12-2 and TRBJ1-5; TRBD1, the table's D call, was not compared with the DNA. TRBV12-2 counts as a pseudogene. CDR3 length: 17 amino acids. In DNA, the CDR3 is TGTGCAAGTCGCCTTAACGGGACAGGGTTTGGCAATCAGCCCCAGCATTTT. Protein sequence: CASRLNGTGFGNQPQHF.

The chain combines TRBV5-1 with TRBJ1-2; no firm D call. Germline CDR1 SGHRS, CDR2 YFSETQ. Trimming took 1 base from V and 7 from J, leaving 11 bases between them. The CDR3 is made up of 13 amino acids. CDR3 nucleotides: TGCGCCAGCAGCTTGTCCCCAGAGGCTGGCTACACCTTC. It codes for CASSLSPEAGYTF.

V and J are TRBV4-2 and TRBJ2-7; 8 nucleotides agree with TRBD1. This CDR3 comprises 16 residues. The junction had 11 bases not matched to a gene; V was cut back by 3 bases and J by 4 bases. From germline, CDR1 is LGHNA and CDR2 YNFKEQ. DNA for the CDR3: TGTGCCAGCAGCCACCTTTTCAGGGGGCGCTTTTACGAGCAGTACTTC. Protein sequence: CASSHLFRGRFYEQYF.

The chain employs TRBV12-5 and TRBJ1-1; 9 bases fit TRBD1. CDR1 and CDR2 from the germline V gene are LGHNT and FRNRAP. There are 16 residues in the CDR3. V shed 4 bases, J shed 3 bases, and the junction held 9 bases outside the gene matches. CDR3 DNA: TGTGCTAGTGGTTCGCATAGGACAGGGGTCGACACTGAAGCTTTCTTT. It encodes CASGSHRTGVDTEAFF.

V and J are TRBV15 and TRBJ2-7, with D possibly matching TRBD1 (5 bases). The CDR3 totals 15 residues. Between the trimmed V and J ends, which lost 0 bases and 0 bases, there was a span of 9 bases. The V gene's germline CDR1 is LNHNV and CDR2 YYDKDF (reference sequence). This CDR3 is CATSREFGASYEQYF. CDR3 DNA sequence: TGTGCCACCAGCAGAGAATTTGGGGCCTCCTACGAGCAGTACTTC.

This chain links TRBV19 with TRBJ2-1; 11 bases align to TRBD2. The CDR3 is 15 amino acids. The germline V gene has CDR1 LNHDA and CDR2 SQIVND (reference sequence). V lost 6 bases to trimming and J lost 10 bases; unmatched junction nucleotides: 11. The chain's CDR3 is CASRYLAGGRGEQFF. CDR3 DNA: TGTGCCAGTAGGTACCTAGCGGGAGGCAGAGGCGAGCAGTTCTTC.

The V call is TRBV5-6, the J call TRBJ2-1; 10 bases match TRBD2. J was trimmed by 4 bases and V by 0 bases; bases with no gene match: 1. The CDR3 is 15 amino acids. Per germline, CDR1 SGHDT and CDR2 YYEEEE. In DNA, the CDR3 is TGTGCCAGCAGCTTGGTAGCGGGGGGTTACAATGAGCAGTTCTTC. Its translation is CASSLVAGGYNEQFF.

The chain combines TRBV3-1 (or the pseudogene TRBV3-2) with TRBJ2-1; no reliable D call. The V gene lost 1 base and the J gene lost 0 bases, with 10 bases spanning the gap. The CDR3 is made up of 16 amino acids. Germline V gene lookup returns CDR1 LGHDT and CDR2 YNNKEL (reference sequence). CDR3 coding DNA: TGTGCCAGCAGCCAAGGGGCAGCTGTCTCCTACAATGAGCAGTTCTTC. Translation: CASSQGAAVSYNEQFF.

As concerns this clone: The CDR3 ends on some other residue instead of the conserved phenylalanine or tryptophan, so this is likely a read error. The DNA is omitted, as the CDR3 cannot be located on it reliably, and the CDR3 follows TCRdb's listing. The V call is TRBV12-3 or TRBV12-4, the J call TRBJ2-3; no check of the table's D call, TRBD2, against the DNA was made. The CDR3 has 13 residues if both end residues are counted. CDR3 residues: CASSPTSGSLGTS.

CDR3 residues: CASSTRVSAPNNEQFF. The CDR3 coding sequence is TGTGCCAGCAGCACCCGGGTTAGCGCCCCAAACAATGAGCAGTTCTTC. The gene calls are TRBV11-3 and TRBJ2-1; D is possibly TRBD2 (5 bases). Germline loops: CDR1 SGHNT, CDR2 YENEEA. V was pared by 5 bases and J by 5 bases, with 19 bases between. This CDR3 is built from 16 residues.

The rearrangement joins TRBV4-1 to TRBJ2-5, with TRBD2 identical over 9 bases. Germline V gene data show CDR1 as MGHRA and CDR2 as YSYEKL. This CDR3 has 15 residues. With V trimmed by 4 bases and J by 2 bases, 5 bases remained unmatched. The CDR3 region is CASSLSGGPQETQYF. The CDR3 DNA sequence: TGCGCCAGCAGCCTTAGCGGGGGTCCACAAGAGACCCAGTACTTC.

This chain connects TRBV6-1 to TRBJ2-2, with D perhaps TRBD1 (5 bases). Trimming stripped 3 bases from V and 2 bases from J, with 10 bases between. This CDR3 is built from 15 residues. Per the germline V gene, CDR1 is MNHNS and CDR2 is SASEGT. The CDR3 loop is CASSESGSNTGELFF. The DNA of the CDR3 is TGTGCCAGCAGTGAGTCAGGGTCTAACACCGGGGAGCTGTTTTTT.

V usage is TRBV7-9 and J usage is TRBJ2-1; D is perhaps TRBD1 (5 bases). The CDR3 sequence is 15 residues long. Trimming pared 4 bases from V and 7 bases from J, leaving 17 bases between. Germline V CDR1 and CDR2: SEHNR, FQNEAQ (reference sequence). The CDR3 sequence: CASSSFSGSGNEQFF. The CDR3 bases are TGTGCCAGCAGCTCCTTTTCAGGGTCCGGGAATGAGCAGTTCTTC.

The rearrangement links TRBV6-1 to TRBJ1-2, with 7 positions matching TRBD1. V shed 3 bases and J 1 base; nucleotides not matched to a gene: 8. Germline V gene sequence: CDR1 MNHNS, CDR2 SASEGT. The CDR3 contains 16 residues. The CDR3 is CASSETWGQLNYGYTF. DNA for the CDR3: TGTGCCAGCAGTGAGACTTGGGGACAGCTTAACTATGGCTACACCTTC.

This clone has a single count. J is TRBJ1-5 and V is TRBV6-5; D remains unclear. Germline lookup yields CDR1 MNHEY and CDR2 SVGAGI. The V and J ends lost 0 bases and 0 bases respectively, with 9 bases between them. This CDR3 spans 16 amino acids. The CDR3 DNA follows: TGTGCCAGCAGTTACTCATCGCGGGATAGCAATCAGCCCCAGCATTTT. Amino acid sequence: CASSYSSRDSNQPQHF.

The DNA of the CDR3 is TGTGCCAGCAGTGAACCCGGGTATGGTGGCTACACCTTC. Translated, it gives CASSEPGYGGYTF. The chain uses TRBV25-1 and TRBJ1-2; D is ambiguous. CDR1 MGHDK and CDR2 SYGVNS come from the germline V gene. The V gene lost 2 bases and the J gene lost 7 bases, with 11 bases spanning the gap. The CDR3 is made up of 13 amino acids.

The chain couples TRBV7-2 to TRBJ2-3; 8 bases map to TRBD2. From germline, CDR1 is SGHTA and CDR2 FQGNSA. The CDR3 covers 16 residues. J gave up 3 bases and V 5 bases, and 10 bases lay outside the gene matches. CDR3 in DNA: TGTGCCAGCAGCGACGGGGTCGGGGGGGGAACAGATACGCAGTATTTT. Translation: CASSDGVGGGTDTQYF. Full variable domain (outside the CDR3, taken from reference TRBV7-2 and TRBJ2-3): GAGVSQSPSNKVTEKGKDVELRCDPISGHTALYWYRQSLGQGLEFLIYFQGNSAPDKSGLPSDRFSAERTGGSVSTLTIQRTQQEDSAVYLCASSDGVGGGTDTQYFGPGTRLTVL.

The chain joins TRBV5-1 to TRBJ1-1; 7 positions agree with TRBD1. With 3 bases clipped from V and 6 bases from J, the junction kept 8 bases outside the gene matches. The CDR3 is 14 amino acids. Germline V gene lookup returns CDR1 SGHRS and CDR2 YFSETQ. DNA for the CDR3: TGCGCCAGCAGCTCGAGTAAGCAGGGGGCTGAAGCTTTCTTT. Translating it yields CASSSSKQGAEAFF. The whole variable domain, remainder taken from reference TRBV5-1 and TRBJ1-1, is KAGVTQTPRYLIKTRGQQVTLSCSPISGHRSVSWYQQTPGQGLQFLFEYFSETQRNKGNFPGRFSGRQFSNSRSEMNVSTLELGDSALYLCASSSSKQGAEAFFGQGTRLTVV.